Following are 20 T cell receptor beta chains from one sample sequenced in a study of immune evolution from preneoplasia to lung adenocarcinoma. Assay: immunoSEQ multiplex PCR; the TCRdb copy retains only in-frame clones and omits some. This sample has over 6,000 clones; 65% to 90% occur once, and the top ten carry approximately 3%. The sequencing input was FFPE minimally invasive lung adenocarcinoma tissue. The origin of the receptors is a person in their 70s with lung adenocarcinoma.

The CDR3 DNA reads as TGTGCCAGTACCCCCCCCGGGACGTACACCGGGGAGCTGTTTTTT. This gives the protein CASTPPGTYTGELFF. J is TRBJ2-2 and V is TRBV19; D is perhaps TRBD1 or TRBD2 (5 bases each). The germline V and J ends were trimmed by 7 bases and 3 bases, with 15 bases remaining between them. The CDR3 extends over 15 amino acids. Germline assignment: CDR1 LNHDA and CDR2 SQIVND (reference sequence).

The CDR3: CASSSEGTDTQYF. CDR3 bases: TGCGCCAGCTCCAGCGAGGGAACAGATACGCAGTATTTT. V usage is TRBV5-1 and J usage is TRBJ2-3, with TRBD2 as a possible D gene (5 bases). The germline CDR1 and CDR2 sequences are SGHRS and YFSETQ. V gave up 7 bases and J gave up 3 bases, with 12 bases separating them. The CDR3 covers 13 residues.

The chain is built from TRBV6-6 and TRBJ1-5, with D perhaps TRBD1 (6 bases). Trimming cost V 9 bases and J 0 bases, with 9 bases left between them. The CDR3 runs 13 residues. CDR1 MNHNY and CDR2 SVGAGI come from the germline V gene (reference sequence). CDR3 nucleotides: TGTGCCAGTACAGGGAATAGCAATCAGCCCCAGCATTTT. It translates to CASTGNSNQPQHF.

This clone was detected only once. The gene calls are TRBV5-6 and TRBJ2-4; 8 positions agree with TRBD2. The CDR3 spans 15 residues. CDR1 is SGHDT, CDR2 YYEEEE, per germline. J gave up 3 bases and V 4 bases, and 6 bases lay outside the gene matches. This chain's CDR3 is CASSLRGVGKNIQYF. The CDR3 DNA is TGTGCCAGCAGCCTGCGGGGGGTGGGCAAAAACATTCAGTACTTC.

There are a few counts of this clone. The chain uses TRBV28 and TRBJ1-2; D gene ambiguous. Germline V gene data show CDR1 as MDHEN and CDR2 as SYDVKM. Trimming removed 5 bases at V and 1 base at J, with 14 bases between. The CDR3 has 15 residues. CDR3 bases: TGTGCCAGCAGTACCCCCGAGACACGTAACTATGGCTACACCTTC. It yields the protein CASSTPETRNYGYTF.

This rearrangement joins TRBV5-6 to TRBJ1-2; no firm D call. V was trimmed by 4 bases and J by 7 bases, leaving 14 bases between them. The CDR3 runs 13 residues. Per germline, CDR1 SGHDT and CDR2 YYEEEE. This chain's CDR3 is CASSAGRRVGYTF. The CDR3 coding sequence is TGTGCCAGCAGCGCCGGGCGCCGGGTTGGCTACACCTTC.

This rearrangement joins TRBV4-1 to TRBJ2-1, with D possibly matching TRBD2 (5 bases). Per the germline V gene, CDR1 is MGHRA and CDR2 is YSYEKL. Trimming stripped 4 bases from V and 8 bases from J, with 18 bases between. The CDR3 extends over 15 amino acids. The DNA for the CDR3 is TGCGCCAGCAGCCTCATTTCGACGGGGATGTATGAGCAGTTCTTC. Translation gives CASSLISTGMYEQFF.

As concerns this clone: The sample holds other DNA sequences that translate to the same CDR3. The V call is TRBV30, the J call TRBJ1-6; TRBD1 is a possible D gene (6 bases). Germline V CDR1 and CDR2: GTSNPN, SVGIG (reference sequence). The CDR3 has 16 residues. Trimming pared 3 bases from V and 4 bases from J, leaving 16 bases between. CDR3 sequence: CAWSVLPQGYNSPLHF. In DNA form, the CDR3 reads TGTGCCTGGAGCGTACTCCCACAGGGTTATAATTCACCCCTCCACTTT.

J is TRBJ1-1 and V is TRBV5-1; 9 positions match TRBD1. V lost 1 base, J lost 0 bases, and 4 bases stayed unmatched. The CDR3 contains 16 residues. Germline V lookup: CDR1 SGHRS, CDR2 YFSETQ. CDR3 loop: CASSLSGTGLNTEAFF. The DNA for the CDR3 is TGCGCCAGCAGCTTGAGTGGGACAGGGCTGAACACTGAAGCTTTCTTT.

The gene calls are TRBV30 and TRBJ1-2; no clear D. Germline V gives CDR1 GTSNPN, CDR2 SVGIG (reference sequence). V gave up 3 bases and J gave up 8 bases, with 16 bases separating them. The CDR3 is 13 residues long. DNA of the CDR3: TGTGCCTGGAGGCGGGCCGGGGTCCGCGGCTACACCTTC. This gives the protein CAWRRAGVRGYTF.

CDR3 amino acids: CASSQESGLAGGPKSTDTQYF. The CDR3 coding sequence is TGTGCCAGCAGCCAAGAATCGGGACTAGCGGGGGGCCCTAAAAGCACAGATACGCAGTATTTT. The genes are TRBV4-2 and TRBJ2-3; TRBD2 agrees at 15 bases. Germline trimming cut 0 bases from V and 0 bases from J; bases unmatched to any gene: 10. Germline V gene lookup returns CDR1 LGHNA and CDR2 YNFKEQ. This CDR3 contains 21 residues.

This chain uses TRBV2 with TRBJ2-3, with D unresolved. Germline CDR1 SNHLY, CDR2 FYNNEI. Trimming cost V 6 bases and J 1 base, with 11 bases left between them. The CDR3 has 14 amino acids. The CDR3 DNA sequence: TGTGCCAGCAGGGAGAGTGGCGGCACAGATACGCAGTATTTT. Its protein product is CASRESGGTDTQYF.

The rearrangement joins TRBV6-5 to TRBJ2-2; the D is unclear. The CDR3 contains 12 residues. Germline CDR1 and CDR2: MNHEY and SVGAGI. V was trimmed by 4 bases and J by 5 bases, leaving 5 bases between them. CDR3 in DNA: TGTGCCAGCAGTTTCAAGACCGGGGAGCTGTTTTTT. This codes for CASSFKTGELFF.

This clone was observed once. The chain combines TRBV6-1 with TRBJ1-5, with D perhaps TRBD1 (6 bases). The CDR3 covers 13 residues. V dropped 7 bases and J dropped 6 bases, with 13 bases sitting between them. Germline V gene lookup returns CDR1 MNHNS and CDR2 SASEGT. CDR3 sequence reads: CASKIGGVQPQHF. For the CDR3, the DNA is TGTGCCAGCAAGATAGGGGGAGTTCAGCCCCAGCATTTT.

The chain recombines TRBV2 with TRBJ2-7, with a possible D match to TRBD2 (6 bases). This CDR3 has 15 residues. Germline lookup yields CDR1 SNHLY and CDR2 FYNNEI. Trimming took off 7 bases at V and 0 bases at J, with 16 bases between the two ends. CDR3 coding DNA: TGTGCCAGCACAGTCGACGGCGGGATCTCCTACGAGCAGTACTTC. Translation gives CASTVDGGISYEQYF. The whole variable domain, filled in from reference TRBV2 and TRBJ2-7, reads EPEVTQTPSHQVTQMGQEVILRCVPISNHLYFYWYRQILGQKVEFLVSFYNNEISEKSEIFDDQFSVERPDGSNFTLKIRSTKLEDSAMYFCASTVDGGISYEQYFGPGTRLTVT.

This chain connects TRBV7-8 to TRBJ2-1, with 7 bases fitting TRBD2. The CDR3 runs 16 residues. Germline V gene sequence: CDR1 SGHVS, CDR2 FQNEAQ. V lost 3 bases to trimming and J lost 1 base; unmatched junction nucleotides: 6. CDR3 bases: TGTGCCAGCAGCTTGGGGAGGGAGGAGTCCTACAATGAGCAGTTCTTC. Translated: CASSLGREESYNEQFF.

V usage is TRBV6-5 and J usage is TRBJ1-5, with D unclear. CDR1 is MNHEY, CDR2 SVGAGI, per germline. Between the trimmed V and J ends, which lost 4 bases and 2 bases, there was a span of 15 bases. CDR3 length: 16 residues. The CDR3 here is CASSSSWTAGNQPQHF. CDR3 coding DNA: TGTGCCAGCAGTTCTTCTTGGACTGCCGGCAATCAGCCCCAGCATTTT.

This chain links TRBV4-1 with TRBJ1-5; no reliable D call. CDR1 is MGHRA and CDR2 is YSYEKL in the germline V gene. The CDR3 loop spans 14 amino acids. Trimming pared 0 bases from V and 4 bases from J, leaving 7 bases between. CDR3 nucleotide sequence: TGCGCCAGCAGCCAAGAGGGAGGGAATCAGCCCCAGCATTTT. This gives the protein CASSQEGGNQPQHF.

This chain connects TRBV29-1 to TRBJ1-2; D uncertain. CDR1 and CDR2 (germline): SQVTM, ANQGSEA. V was cut by 3 bases and J by 0 bases, with 17 bases left in between. This CDR3 spans 16 amino acids. In nucleotides, the CDR3 is TGCAGCGTTGACAGGTTGGGGAGGCCTTCTAACTATGGCTACACCTTC. Its translation is CSVDRLGRPSNYGYTF.

J is TRBJ2-3 and V is TRBV5-4; D ambiguous. The germline V gene encodes CDR1 SGHNT and CDR2 YYREEE (reference sequence). Trimming shortened V by 2 bases and J by 2 bases, and 18 bases separated the two germline ends. The CDR3 is made up of 17 amino acids. CDR3 DNA sequence: TGTGCCAGCAGCTTCGAATCGGACCGGGTAGACACAGATACGCAGTATTTT. This codes for CASSFESDRVDTDTQYF.